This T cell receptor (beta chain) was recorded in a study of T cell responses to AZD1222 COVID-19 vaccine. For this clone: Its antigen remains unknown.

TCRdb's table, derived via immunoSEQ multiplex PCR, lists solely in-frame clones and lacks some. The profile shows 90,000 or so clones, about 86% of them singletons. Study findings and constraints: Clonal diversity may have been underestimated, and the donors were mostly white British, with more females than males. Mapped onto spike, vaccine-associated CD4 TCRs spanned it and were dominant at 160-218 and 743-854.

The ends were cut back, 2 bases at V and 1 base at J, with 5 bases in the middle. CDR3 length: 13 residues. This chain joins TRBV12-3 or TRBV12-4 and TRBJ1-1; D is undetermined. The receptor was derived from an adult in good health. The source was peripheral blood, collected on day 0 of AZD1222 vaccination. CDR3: CASSLMENTEAFF. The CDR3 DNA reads TGTGCCAGCAGTTTAATGGAGAACACTGAAGCTTTCTTT.